This section outlines one TCR beta chain sequence together with its context. This specimen comes from a study of blood T cell repertoires in COVID-19. Overall study context: Collection of acute and convalescent COVID-19 samples took place in the United States, Italy and Spain. From T cells, B-cell-depleted T cells, or PBMCs came the material, which was cDNA or gDNA.

This CDR3 has 14 amino acids. J gave up 4 bases and V 3 bases, and 4 bases lay outside the gene matches. Germline CDR1 is SGHRS and CDR2 is YFSETQ. As handled by the study authors: Counts of nucleated cells, estimated from reference gene primer amplification, were obtained. Produced via immunoSEQ multiplex PCR; TCRdb's table is partial and in-frame only. V and J calls and clone size are copied from that table; D and trimming were computed from the DNA. The table has approximately 150,000 clones, 90% seen once. Sequencing was carried out using peripheral blood. The chain has TRBV5-1 and TRBJ2-5, with 9 bases matching TRBD1. The clonotype comes from a man between 60 and 75 years old with active or convalescent COVID-19. The CDR3 DNA is TGCGCCAGCAGCTCCCCGGACAGGGGAGAGACCCAGTACTTC. Its protein product is CASSSPDRGETQYF.